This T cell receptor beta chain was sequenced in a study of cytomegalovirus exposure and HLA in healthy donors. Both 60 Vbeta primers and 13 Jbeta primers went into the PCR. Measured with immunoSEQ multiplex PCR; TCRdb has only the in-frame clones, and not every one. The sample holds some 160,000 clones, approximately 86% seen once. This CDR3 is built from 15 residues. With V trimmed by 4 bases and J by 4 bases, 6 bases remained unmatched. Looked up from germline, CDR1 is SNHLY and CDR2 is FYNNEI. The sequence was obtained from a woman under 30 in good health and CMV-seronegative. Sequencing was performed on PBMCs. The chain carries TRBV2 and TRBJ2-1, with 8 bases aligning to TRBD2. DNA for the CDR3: TGTGCCAGCAGTGCGGTAGCGGGAAGATACAATGAGCAGTTCTTC. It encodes CASSAVAGRYNEQFF.